Presented here are 18 T cell receptor beta chains from one specimen sequenced in a study of Ad26.COV2.S vaccination and SARS-CoV-2 variants. The treatment here: 19 received Ad26.COV2.S at low or high dose, single or two shots; several received placebo; per-sample allocation not given. Sampling was performed 63 days after the first vaccine or placebo injection. Data came from immunoSEQ multiplex PCR; TCRdb stores just in-frame clones and leaves some out. The sample yields a few hundred thousand clones, approximately 90% seen once. The sequences come from peripheral blood, collected in a trial of Ad26.COV2.S vaccine versus placebo. The receptors derive from a person aged 18 to 59 who received the Ad26.COV2.S COVID-19 vaccine or a placebo.

The V gene is TRBV9, the J gene TRBJ2-7, with 11 nucleotides matching TRBD1. The germline gives CDR1 SGDLS, CDR2 YYNGEE. This CDR3 comprises 15 residues. J was trimmed by 3 bases and V by 0 bases; bases with no gene match: 2. This CDR3 reads CASSVGTGGLYEQYF. CDR3 nucleotide sequence: TGTGCCAGCAGCGTAGGGACAGGGGGCCTCTACGAGCAGTACTTC. Combining the CDR3 with reference TRBV9 and TRBJ2-7 gives the whole variable domain DSGVTQTPKHLITATGQRVTLRCSPRSGDLSVYWYQQSLDQGLQFLIQYYNGEERAKGNILERFSAQQFPDLHSELNLSSLELGDSALYFCASSVGTGGLYEQYFGPGTRLTVT.

On this clone itself: The same CDR3 arises from other DNA sequences in this sample as well. CDR3 bases: TGTGCCAGCAGGGGGACAGGTTTCTACGAGCAGTACTTC. Translating gives CASRGTGFYEQYF. The J gene is TRBJ2-7, the V gene TRBV2; TRBD1 agrees at 8 bases. CDR3 size: 13 residues. With V trimmed by 6 bases and J by 3 bases, 4 bases remained unmatched. The germline CDR1 and CDR2 sequences are SNHLY and FYNNEI. Full variable domain (outside the CDR3, taken from reference TRBV2 and TRBJ2-7): EPEVTQTPSHQVTQMGQEVILRCVPISNHLYFYWYRQILGQKVEFLVSFYNNEISEKSEIFDDQFSVERPDGSNFTLKIRSTKLEDSAMYFCASRGTGFYEQYFGPGTRLTVT.

The gene calls are TRBV29-1 and TRBJ2-6, with a possible D match to TRBD2 (6 bases). The CDR3 has 16 amino acids. Per germline, CDR1 SQVTM and CDR2 ANQGSEA. The V end was cut by 7 bases, the J end by 0 bases, with 16 bases between. The CDR3 reads CSADGGANSGANVLTF. The CDR3 DNA is TGCAGCGCCGACGGGGGAGCTAACTCTGGGGCCAACGTCCTGACTTTC.

This chain links TRBV18 with TRBJ1-3; maybe TRBD1 (6 bases). Germline lookup yields CDR1 KGHSH and CDR2 LQKENI. The V and J ends lost 6 bases and 1 base respectively, with 10 bases between them. This CDR3 has 14 amino acids. CDR3 region: CASSDQGSGNTIYF. CDR3 bases: TGTGCCAGCTCCGATCAGGGGTCTGGAAACACCATATATTTT.

The chain links TRBV28 to TRBJ2-1; 9 bases are a match to TRBD2. Germline-derived CDR1 and CDR2 are MDHEN and SYDVKM. The CDR3 runs 16 residues. With V trimmed by 2 bases and J by 9 bases, 11 bases remained unmatched. CDR3 DNA: TGTGCCAGCAGTTTACTGTCTAGCGGGGCGGCGGGTGAGCAGTTCTTC. Amino acids: CASSLLSSGAAGEQFF.

This rearrangement joins TRBV5-1 to TRBJ1-1; D is ambiguous. Trimming stripped 2 bases from V and 3 bases from J, with 14 bases between. This CDR3 is built from 15 residues. The V gene's germline CDR1 is SGHRS and CDR2 YFSETQ. The CDR3 is CASSLGMRRDTEAFF. The CDR3 nucleotides are TGCGCCAGCAGCTTAGGTATGAGGAGAGACACTGAAGCTTTCTTT.

The chain is built from TRBV7-9 and TRBJ1-2, with D unresolved. CDR1 and CDR2 from the germline V gene are SEHNR and FQNEAQ (reference sequence). Deletions cut 1 base from V and 5 bases from J, with 8 bases between. This CDR3 contains 13 residues. Here the CDR3 reads CASSLGQYYGYTF. The CDR3 bases are TGTGCCAGCAGCTTAGGCCAGTATTATGGCTACACCTTC.

The J gene is TRBJ1-1, the V gene TRBV7-9; D possibly corresponds to TRBD1 (6 bases). CDR1 and CDR2 (germline): SEHNR, FQNEAQ (reference sequence). This CDR3 comprises 16 residues. V lost 4 bases, J lost 0 bases, and 15 bases lay in between. CDR3 nucleotides: TGTGCCAGCAGCTATTTTCGCAGGGGTATGAACACTGAAGCTTTCTTT. This encodes CASSYFRRGMNTEAFF.

J is TRBJ2-7 and V is TRBV10-2; 7 bases map to TRBD2. The CDR3 has 13 amino acids. Germline V CDR1 and CDR2: WSHSY, SAAADI. Germline trimming cut 7 bases from V and 4 bases from J; bases unmatched to any gene: 7. The CDR3 nucleotides are TGCGCCAGCAACCGGGACTACAAGTACGAGCAGTACTTC. This translates into CASNRDYKYEQYF.

The genes are TRBV10-2 and TRBJ1-2; 8 nucleotides agree with TRBD1. Trimming cost V 5 bases and J 14 bases; bases outside gene matches: 16. CDR3 length: 14 residues. Germline CDR1 WSHSY, CDR2 SAAADI. The CDR3 loop is CASSNTRGLVGRTF. CDR3 coding DNA: TGCGCCAGCAGTAACACCAGGGGGCTCGTGGGTCGAACCTTC.

This chain links TRBV14 with TRBJ2-1, with D unresolved. CDR1 and CDR2 from the germline V gene are SGHDN and FVKESK. CDR3 length equals 16 residues. Between the trimmed V and J ends, which lost 1 base and 2 bases, there was a span of 12 bases. The CDR3 nucleotides read TGTGCCAGCAGCCAAGGATACCAACTGCCCTACAATGAGCAGTTCTTC. Its protein is CASSQGYQLPYNEQFF. The entire variable domain, with the rest obtained from reference TRBV14 and TRBJ2-1, is as follows: EAGVTQFPSHSVIEKGQTVTLRCDPISGHDNLYWYRRVMGKEIKFLLHFVKESKQDESGMPNNRFLAERTGGTYSTLKVQPAELEDSGVYFCASSQGYQLPYNEQFFGPGTRLTVL.

The CDR3 nucleotides are TGTGCCAGCAGCCAAGACGAGAAGGGCGCTGTCTACAATGAGCAGTTCTTC. This gives the protein CASSQDEKGAVYNEQFF. This chain joins TRBV14 and TRBJ2-1; D gene unclear. The length of the CDR3 is 17 residues. Per the germline V gene, CDR1 is SGHDN and CDR2 is FVKESK. V was shortened by 0 bases and J by 3 bases, with 15 bases between the two germline ends.

The chain carries TRBV28 and TRBJ1-2; weak D call: TRBD1 (5 bases). The length of the CDR3 is 14 residues. Between the trimmed V and J ends, which lost 5 bases and 8 bases, there was a span of 18 bases. Germline V lookup: CDR1 MDHEN, CDR2 SYDVKM. This CDR3 reads CASSHSPGTKGYTF. The CDR3 region has the DNA TGTGCCAGCAGTCACTCTCCGGGGACCAAAGGCTACACCTTC.

The J gene is TRBJ1-4, the V gene TRBV7-9; no clear D gene. CDR3 length: 15 amino acids. Germline CDR1 is SEHNR and CDR2 is FQNEAQ (reference sequence). The V and J ends lost 3 bases and 7 bases respectively, with 15 bases between them. The CDR3, as DNA: TGTGCCAGCAGCTTTTTTGATTATGCAGGTGAAAAACTGTTTTTT. Protein product: CASSFFDYAGEKLFF. The full variable domain, with the rest looked up from reference TRBV7-9 and TRBJ1-4, is DTGVSQNPRHKITKRGQNVTFRCDPISEHNRLYWYRQTLGQGPEFLTYFQNEAQLEKSRLLSDRFSAERPKGSFSTLEIQRTEQGDSAMYLCASSFFDYAGEKLFFGSGTQLSVL.

The rearrangement links TRBV7-9 to TRBJ2-1; TRBD1 matches at 8 bases. The V gene's germline CDR1 is SEHNR and CDR2 FQNEAQ (reference sequence). V dropped 6 bases and J dropped 6; count of bases not matched to a gene: 13. The CDR3 loop spans 16 amino acids. In DNA form, the CDR3 reads TGTGCCAGCAGTGGCCTGGACAGGGAAAGCCGCAATGAGCAGTTCTTC. Translating it yields CASSGLDRESRNEQFF.

The chain combines TRBV6-5 with TRBJ1-2; TRBD1 matches 9 bases. Germline CDR1 is MNHEY and CDR2 is SVGAGI. This CDR3 is built from 15 residues. The V gene end was trimmed by 0 bases and the J gene end by 11 bases; junction bases not matched to a gene: 10. The CDR3 nucleotides read TGTGCCAGCAGTTACTCCTCCCGGGACAGGGCGAGTTACACCTTC. Translation gives CASSYSSRDRASYTF.

V is TRBV28 and J is TRBJ1-1; unclear D gene. V was pared by 7 bases and J by 0 bases, with 12 bases between. This CDR3 is 14 amino acids long. CDR1 is MDHEN and CDR2 is SYDVKM in the germline V gene. CDR3 coding DNA: TGTGCCAGCATTCATGGGTCAGTGAACACTGAAGCTTTCTTT. Its protein is CASIHGSVNTEAFF.

The chain recombines TRBV27 with TRBJ1-6; 8 bases fit TRBD1. Unmatched junction bases numbered 6, after V lost 3 bases and J lost 8 bases. This CDR3 has 15 amino acids. Germline lookup yields CDR1 MNHEY and CDR2 SMNVEV (reference sequence). Here the CDR3 reads CASSFGTGGYSPLHF. CDR3 coding DNA: TGTGCCAGCAGTTTTGGTACAGGGGGTTATTCACCCCTCCACTTT.